This T cell receptor (beta chain) was sequenced for a study of T cell repertoires in cytomegalovirus infection. Looking at the study overall: Public TCR beta signature analysis indicated the presence of both CMV infection and matching HLA type. Study-wide results and caveats: The ex vivo response showed dominance by HLA-C-restricted CMV-specific TCR beta clonotypes.

This clonotype was counted many times. Its antigen is undetermined. CDR1 is SGHTA and CDR2 is FQGNSA in the germline V gene. The CDR3 has 15 residues. Trimming took 1 base from V and 3 from J, leaving 10 bases between them. Via MiXCR, TCRdb re-called the reads, giving one row per CDR3 protein. The sample carries roughly 230,000 distinct CDR3 sequences, roughly an eighth recorded once. Sample: PBMCs. The genes are TRBV7-2 and TRBJ1-5, with a weak D call TRBD1 (5 bases). This TCR came from a human donor in good health (CMV status not recorded). Some clones in this sample may be carry-over from other donors' samples. Written as DNA, the CDR3 is TGTGCCAGCAGCTTAGATACAGGTTCCAATCAGCCCCAGCATTTT. It translates to CASSLDTGSNQPQHF.